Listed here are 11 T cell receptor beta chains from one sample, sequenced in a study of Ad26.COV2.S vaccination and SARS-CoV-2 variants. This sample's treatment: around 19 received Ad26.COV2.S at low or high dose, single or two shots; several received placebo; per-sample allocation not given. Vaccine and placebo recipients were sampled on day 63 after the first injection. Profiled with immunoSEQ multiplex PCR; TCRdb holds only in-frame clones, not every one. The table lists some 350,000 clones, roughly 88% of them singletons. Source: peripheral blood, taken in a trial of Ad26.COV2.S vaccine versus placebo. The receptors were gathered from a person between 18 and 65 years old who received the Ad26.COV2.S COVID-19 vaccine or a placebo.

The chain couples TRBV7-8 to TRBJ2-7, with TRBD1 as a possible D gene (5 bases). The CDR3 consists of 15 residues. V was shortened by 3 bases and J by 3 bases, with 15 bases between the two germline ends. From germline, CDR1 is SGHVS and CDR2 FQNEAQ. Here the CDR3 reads CASSFSWGSDYEQYF. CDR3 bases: TGTGCCAGCAGCTTTTCGTGGGGCTCGGACTACGAGCAGTACTTC.

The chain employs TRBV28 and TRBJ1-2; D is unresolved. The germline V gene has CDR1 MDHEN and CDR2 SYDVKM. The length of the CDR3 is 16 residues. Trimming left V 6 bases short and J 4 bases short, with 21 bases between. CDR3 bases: TGTGCCAGCAGCCCCACGGCATCCAGGCCCCCCTATGGCTACACCTTC. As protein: CASSPTASRPPYGYTF.

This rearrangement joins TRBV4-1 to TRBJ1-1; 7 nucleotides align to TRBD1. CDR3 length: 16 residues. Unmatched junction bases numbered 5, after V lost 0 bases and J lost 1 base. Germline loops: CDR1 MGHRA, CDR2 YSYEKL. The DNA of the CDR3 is TGCGCCAGCAGCCAAGATCGGACAGGAGGGAACACTGAAGCTTTCTTT. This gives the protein CASSQDRTGGNTEAFF.

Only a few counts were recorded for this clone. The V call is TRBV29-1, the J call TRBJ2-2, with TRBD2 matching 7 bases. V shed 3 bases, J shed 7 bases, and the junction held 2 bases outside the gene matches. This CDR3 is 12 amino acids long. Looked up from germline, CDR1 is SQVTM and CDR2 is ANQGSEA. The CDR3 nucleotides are TGCAGCGTTGAGGGAGGGATCGGGGAGCTGTTTTTT. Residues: CSVEGGIGELFF.

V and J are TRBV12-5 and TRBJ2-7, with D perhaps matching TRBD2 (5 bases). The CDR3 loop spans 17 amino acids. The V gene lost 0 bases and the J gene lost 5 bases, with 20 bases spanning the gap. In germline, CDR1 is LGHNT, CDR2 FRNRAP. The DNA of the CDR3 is TGTGCTAGTGGTTTGGTAAGGTTCGGGCTAGCATGGCACGAGCAGTACGTC. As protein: CASGLVRFGLAWHEQYV.

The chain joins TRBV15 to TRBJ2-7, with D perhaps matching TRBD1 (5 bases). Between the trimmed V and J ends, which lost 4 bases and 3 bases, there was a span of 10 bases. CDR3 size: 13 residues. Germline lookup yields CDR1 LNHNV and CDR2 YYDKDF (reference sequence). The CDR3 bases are TGTGCCACCAGCAAAGGGGCAAACTACGAGCAGTACTTC. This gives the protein CATSKGANYEQYF.

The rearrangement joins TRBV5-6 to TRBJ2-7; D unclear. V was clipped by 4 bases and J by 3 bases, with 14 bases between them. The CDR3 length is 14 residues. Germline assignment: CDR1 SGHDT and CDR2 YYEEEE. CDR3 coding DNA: TGTGCCAGCAGCCCCCAACTGGCAGACTACGAGCAGTACTTC. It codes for CASSPQLADYEQYF.

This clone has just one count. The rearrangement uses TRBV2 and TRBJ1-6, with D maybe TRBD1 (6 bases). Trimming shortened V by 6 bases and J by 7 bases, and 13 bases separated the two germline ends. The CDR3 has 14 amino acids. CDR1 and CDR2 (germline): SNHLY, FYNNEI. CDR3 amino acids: CASRRRGENSPLHF. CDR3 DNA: TGTGCCAGCAGGAGGAGGGGGGAGAATTCACCCCTCCACTTT.

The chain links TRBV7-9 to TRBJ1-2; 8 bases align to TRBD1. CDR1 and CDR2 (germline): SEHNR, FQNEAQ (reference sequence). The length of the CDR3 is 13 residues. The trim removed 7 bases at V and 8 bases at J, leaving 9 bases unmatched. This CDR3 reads CASNSNDRGGYTF. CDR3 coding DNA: TGTGCCAGCAACTCCAATGACAGGGGCGGCTACACCTTC.

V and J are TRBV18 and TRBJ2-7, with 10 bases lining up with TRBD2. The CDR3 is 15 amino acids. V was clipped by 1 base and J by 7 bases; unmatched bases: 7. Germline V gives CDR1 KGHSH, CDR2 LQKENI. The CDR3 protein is CASSPREAGGKEQYF. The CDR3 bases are TGTGCCAGCTCACCACGGGAAGCGGGGGGGAAAGAGCAGTACTTC.

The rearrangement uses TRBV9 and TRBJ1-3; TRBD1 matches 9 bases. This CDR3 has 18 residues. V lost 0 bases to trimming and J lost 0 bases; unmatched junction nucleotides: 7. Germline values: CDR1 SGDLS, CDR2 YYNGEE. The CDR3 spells CASSVDGTGPYSGNTIYF. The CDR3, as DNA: TGTGCCAGCAGCGTAGATGGGACAGGGCCCTACTCTGGAAACACCATATATTTT.